This passage covers 27 T cell receptor beta chains from one sample sequenced in a study of cytomegalovirus exposure and HLA in healthy donors. The PCR made use of 60 Vbeta and 13 Jbeta primers. Repertoires were generated with immunoSEQ multiplex PCR, while TCRdb's copy carries only in-frame clones and drops some. The data show about 140,000 clones, more than 75% seen once. Sequencing used PBMCs. The receptors originated from a man between 40 and 49 years old in good health and CMV-seronegative.

V gene TRBV4-3 combines with J gene TRBJ2-1, with 8 bases that match TRBD2. The germline gives CDR1 LGHNA, CDR2 YSLEER. The V segment lost 0 bases and the J segment 14 bases; nucleotides outside the gene matches: 9. The CDR3 is 14 residues long. DNA of the CDR3: TGCGCCAGCAGCCAAGAGCCGGGGGGGCCGGAGAAGTTCTTC. Its translation is CASSQEPGGPEKFF.

This clone was detected a few times. The V call is TRBV11-1, the J call TRBJ2-1; 12 nucleotides agree with TRBD2. Germline assignment: CDR1 SGHAT and CDR2 FQDESV (reference sequence). The trim removed 5 bases at V and 6 bases at J, leaving 2 bases unmatched. The CDR3 length is 14 residues. Written as DNA, the CDR3 is TGTGCCAGCAGCCCGACTAGCGGGAGCAATGAGCAGTTCTTC. The encoded protein is CASSPTSGSNEQFF.

This chain links TRBV7-6 with TRBJ2-1, with D possibly TRBD2 on 6 matching bases. This CDR3 has 15 residues. The V end was cut by 4 bases, the J end by 5 bases, with 15 bases between. Germline lookup yields CDR1 SGHVS and CDR2 FNYEAQ. The CDR3 reads CASSSPGTENNEQFF. The CDR3 DNA reads as TGTGCCAGCAGCTCGCCCGGGACTGAGAACAATGAGCAGTTCTTC.

This clone was counted only a few times. The chain combines TRBV5-4 with TRBJ2-2, with D possibly being TRBD2 (6 bases). CDR1 is SGHNT, CDR2 YYREEE, per germline (reference sequence). Between the trimmed V and J ends, which lost 2 bases and 7 bases, there was a span of 9 bases. CDR3 length equals 13 residues. The CDR3 sequence is CASSLRGGGELFF. The DNA of the CDR3 is TGTGCCAGCAGCTTAAGGGGAGGCGGGGAGCTGTTTTTT.

This chain uses TRBV6-5 with TRBJ2-7; no definite D call. The CDR3 totals 12 residues. Germline CDR1 MNHEY, CDR2 SVGAGI. V lost 6 bases and J lost 1, with 7 bases in between. The CDR3 DNA sequence: TGTGCCAGCAGGGTTGAGTCCTACGAGCAGTACTTC. Translation: CASRVESYEQYF.

This clone was picked up a small number of times. The J gene is TRBJ2-5, the V gene TRBV15; 8 bases agree with TRBD1. This CDR3 has 18 residues. V lost 0 bases, J lost 5 bases, and 14 bases stayed unmatched. Per the germline V gene, CDR1 is LNHNV and CDR2 is YYDKDF (reference sequence). The CDR3 nucleotides are TGTGCCACCAGCAGAGATATGGCGGCGGCAGGGGGCTTTGAGACCCAGTACTTC. This gives the protein CATSRDMAAAGGFETQYF.

This clone was seen more than once but under ten times. CDR3 amino acids: CASSLYRGDEKLFF. The CDR3 DNA reads as TGTGCCAGCAGCTTATACAGGGGAGATGAAAAACTGTTTTTT. The gene calls are TRBV7-2 and TRBJ1-4; 7 nucleotides match TRBD1. This CDR3 comprises 14 residues. Germline V gene lookup returns CDR1 SGHTA and CDR2 FQGNSA. V gave up 2 bases and J gave up 6 bases; unmatched junction bases: 3.

This chain joins TRBV6-6 and TRBJ2-7; a weak D match, TRBD1 (5 bases). Germline V CDR1 and CDR2: MNHNY, SVGAGI (reference sequence). Trimming shortened V by 0 bases and J by 7 bases, and 10 bases separated the two germline ends. This CDR3 contains 13 residues. The CDR3 sequence: CASSYSMGQEQYF. CDR3 nucleotides: TGTGCCAGCAGTTACTCGATGGGGCAGGAGCAGTACTTC.

This chain joins TRBV5-1 and TRBJ2-5; a weak D match, TRBD2 (6 bases). V was clipped by 7 bases and J by 1 base, with 20 bases between them. CDR1 and CDR2 from the germline V gene are SGHRS and YFSETQ. The CDR3 runs 16 residues. The CDR3 is CASVTRRGGPQETQYF. The CDR3 DNA reads as TGCGCCAGCGTCACTAGGCGGGGAGGCCCCCAAGAGACCCAGTACTTC.

The chain combines TRBV19 with TRBJ1-5; TRBD1 aligns across 9 bases. V lost 3 bases, J lost 4 bases, and 7 bases stayed unmatched. The CDR3 consists of 16 residues. Germline V gene sequence: CDR1 LNHDA, CDR2 SQIVND (reference sequence). The DNA for the CDR3 is TGTGCCAGTAGTATTAGGGGACAGGGTGGTAATCAGCCCCAGCATTTT. Translating it yields CASSIRGQGGNQPQHF.

This clone was counted a few times. One end of the junction fails to match germline, which may point to a read error. The rearrangement uses TRBV5-1 and TRBJ2-1; tentative D call: TRBD2 (5 bases). The CDR3 loop spans 15 amino acids. The germline gives CDR1 SGHRS, CDR2 YFSETQ. CDR3 sequence (DNA): TGCGCCAGCAGATTGGACTCGAGCTCCTACAATGAGCAGTTCTTC. Translation gives CASRLDSSSYNEQFF.

The chain joins TRBV4-1 to TRBJ2-1; TRBD2 aligns across 11 bases. The germline V gene has CDR1 MGHRA and CDR2 YSYEKL. The CDR3 is 17 amino acids. V lost 11 bases, J lost 4 bases, and 16 bases stayed unmatched. CDR3 bases: TGCGCCGACCACAGACTAGCGGGACCCCGACATTACAATGAGCAGTTCTTC. Its translation is CADHRLAGPRHYNEQFF.

V usage is TRBV5-1 and J usage is TRBJ2-7; D perhaps matches TRBD1 (6 bases). V gave up 4 bases and J gave up 4 bases, with 18 bases separating them. The V gene's germline CDR1 is SGHRS and CDR2 YFSETQ. This CDR3 contains 15 residues. In DNA, the CDR3 is TGCGCCAGCAGCGGGTGGGCAGAGGGGGTATACGAGCAGTACTTC. Amino acid sequence: CASSGWAEGVYEQYF.

J is TRBJ2-5 and V is TRBV14; 8 bases align to TRBD2. The DNA end is a closer match to TRBJ2-7, so the J assignment may be wrong. Germline V gene data show CDR1 as SGHDN and CDR2 as FVKESK. This CDR3 region has 14 residues. CDR3 coding DNA: TGTGCCAGCAGAGGAGCGGGGGTTTCCTACGAGCAGTACTTC. It encodes CASRGAGVSYEQYF.

This clone turned up a few times. The chain joins TRBV11-2 to TRBJ2-1; no clear D. Looked up from germline, CDR1 is SGHAT and CDR2 is FQNNGV. There are 16 residues in the CDR3. Trimming took 5 bases from V and 6 from J, leaving 20 bases between them. CDR3 protein: CASSQPLGPNSNEQFF. Written as DNA, the CDR3 is TGTGCCAGCAGCCAACCGTTAGGCCCTAACAGCAATGAGCAGTTCTTC.

This chain connects TRBV11-3 to TRBJ1-5; TRBD1 might be the D (6 bases). The CDR3 extends over 16 amino acids. CDR1 and CDR2 from the germline V gene are SGHNT and YENEEA. V was cut by 0 bases and J by 4 bases, with 13 bases left in between. The CDR3: CASSLDCRGGNQPQHF. The DNA of the CDR3 is TGTGCCAGCAGCTTAGATTGCAGGGGAGGGAATCAGCCCCAGCATTTT.

This clone was seen a single time. The chain uses TRBV27 and TRBJ2-2; 9 nucleotides agree with TRBD1. The germline V gene encodes CDR1 MNHEY and CDR2 SMNVEV (reference sequence). The V and J ends lost 5 bases and 1 base, in that order; junction bases with no gene match: 8. The CDR3 is 17 amino acids. CDR3 coding DNA: TGTGCCAGCAGTAGAATTCCGGGACAGGGGAACACCGGGGAGCTGTTTTTT. Translation gives CASSRIPGQGNTGELFF.

The chain employs TRBV30 and TRBJ1-1; TRBD1 is a possible D gene (5 bases). The CDR3 is made up of 13 amino acids. V was cut by 3 bases and J by 5 bases, with 13 bases left in between. CDR1 is GTSNPN, CDR2 SVGIG, per germline (reference sequence). CDR3 in amino acids: CAWSWGGRTEAFF. CDR3 in DNA: TGTGCCTGGAGCTGGGGGGGGAGGACTGAAGCTTTCTTT.

The chain uses TRBV2 and TRBJ2-7; the D gene is possibly TRBD2 (5 bases). This CDR3 spans 14 amino acids. V was cut by 0 bases and J by 3 bases, with 9 bases left in between. Germline-derived CDR1 and CDR2 are SNHLY and FYNNEI. The CDR3 loop is CASSEAGVGYEQYF. CDR3 in DNA: TGTGCCAGCAGTGAAGCGGGAGTGGGCTACGAGCAGTACTTC.

The chain carries TRBV30 and TRBJ2-3, with D possibly matching TRBD2 (5 bases). CDR3 length: 14 residues. The germline V gene has CDR1 GTSNPN and CDR2 SVGIG (reference sequence). The V end lost 5 bases, the J end lost 3 bases, and 15 bases lay between the germline ends. DNA of the CDR3: TGTGCCTGGGGGGTGGATAGCGTTACAGATACGCAGTATTTT. Translation gives CAWGVDSVTDTQYF.

The chain links TRBV4-1 to TRBJ2-5, with 12 bases fitting TRBD2. This CDR3 region has 16 residues. V shed 2 bases and J 11 bases; nucleotides not matched to a gene: 12. Germline V gives CDR1 MGHRA, CDR2 YSYEKL. The DNA of the CDR3 is TGCGCCAGCAGCCAACCTACGGCTAGCGGGAGGGGGTGGCAGTACTTC. It translates to CASSQPTASGRGWQYF.

This chain joins TRBV7-9 and TRBJ2-1, with TRBD2 matching over 7 bases. In germline, CDR1 is SEHNR, CDR2 FQNEAQ (reference sequence). This CDR3 region has 15 residues. J lost 4 bases, V lost 1 base, and 4 bases had no gene match. The CDR3 nucleotides are TGTGCCAGCAGCTTAGGTCTAGCGGCATACAATGAGCAGTTCTTC. It translates to CASSLGLAAYNEQFF.

The chain recombines TRBV10-3 with TRBJ2-7; D may be TRBD1 (5 bases). The V gene's germline CDR1 is ENHRY and CDR2 SYGVKD. V lost 4 bases, J lost 6 bases, and 16 bases lay in between. CDR3 length equals 14 residues. The CDR3 bases are TGTGCCATCAGTGCGGTCGAAGAACAGGCCGAGCAGTACTTC. It codes for CAISAVEEQAEQYF.

The rearrangement joins TRBV14 to TRBJ2-7; 9 bases agree with TRBD1. Germline CDR1 is SGHDN and CDR2 is FVKESK. Trimming cost V 1 base and J 6 bases; bases outside gene matches: 1. CDR3 length equals 13 residues. The CDR3 protein is CASSQGTGVEQYF. In DNA, the CDR3 is TGTGCCAGCAGCCAAGGGACAGGGGTCGAGCAGTACTTC.

The chain has TRBV5-6 and TRBJ2-5, with TRBD2 matching 10 bases. Germline CDR1 reads SGHDT; CDR2 reads YYEEEE. With V trimmed by 2 bases and J by 4 bases, 5 bases remained unmatched. This CDR3 comprises 15 residues. The CDR3 sequence is CASSLVAGGGETQYF. As DNA, the CDR3 is TGTGCCAGCAGCTTAGTAGCGGGGGGCGGAGAGACCCAGTACTTC. The full variable domain, with the rest looked up from reference TRBV5-6 and TRBJ2-5, is DAGVTQSPTHLIKTRGQQVTLRCSPKSGHDTVSWYQQALGQGPQFIFQYYEEEERQRGNFPDRFSGHQFPNYSSELNVNALLLGDSALYLCASSLVAGGGETQYFGPGTRLLVL.

V is TRBV7-6 and J is TRBJ2-2; tentatively, D is TRBD2 (6 bases). This CDR3 is 14 amino acids long. Between the trimmed V and J ends, which lost 11 bases and 5 bases, there was a span of 18 bases. Germline-derived CDR1 and CDR2 are SGHVS and FNYEAQ. CDR3 residues: CARRRGGDTGELFF. CDR3 DNA: TGTGCCCGACGAAGGGGAGGTGATACCGGGGAGCTGTTTTTT.

J is TRBJ2-7 and V is TRBV28; TRBD1 matches at 9 bases. CDR1 is MDHEN and CDR2 is SYDVKM in the germline V gene. J lost 5 bases, V lost 5 bases, and 7 bases had no gene match. CDR3 length equals 14 residues. CDR3 residues: CASSQRTGVNEQYF. Here the CDR3 DNA reads TGTGCCAGCAGTCAGAGGACAGGGGTAAACGAGCAGTACTTC.